This T cell receptor (beta chain) stems from a study of TIL therapy for anti-PD-1-resistant metastatic lung cancer. About the study: Patients then received nivolumab; progressors got lymphodepletion, TIL and IL-2.

Germline loops: CDR1 LNHDA, CDR2 SQIVND (reference sequence). The V and J ends lost 0 bases and 1 base respectively, with 11 bases between them. This CDR3 is 16 amino acids long. Sequencing used immunoSEQ v3. Clones were read by immunoSEQ multiplex PCR, and TCRdb kept only the in-frame ones, dropping some. The table includes some 50,000 clones, 79% detected once. Indicated time point: pre-treatment sample, taken before nivolumab and TIL therapy. Patients were adults with stage 4 NSCLC. Sequenced here: blood, sampled at baseline. The receptor was isolated from a man aged 70-80 years with non-small cell lung cancer. This chain connects TRBV19 to TRBJ2-3, with TRBD1 as a possible D gene (5 bases). In DNA form, the CDR3 reads TGTGCCAGTAGTATAGATGGGGCGCGGCGCACAGATACGCAGTATTTT. Its protein product is CASSIDGARRTDTQYF.